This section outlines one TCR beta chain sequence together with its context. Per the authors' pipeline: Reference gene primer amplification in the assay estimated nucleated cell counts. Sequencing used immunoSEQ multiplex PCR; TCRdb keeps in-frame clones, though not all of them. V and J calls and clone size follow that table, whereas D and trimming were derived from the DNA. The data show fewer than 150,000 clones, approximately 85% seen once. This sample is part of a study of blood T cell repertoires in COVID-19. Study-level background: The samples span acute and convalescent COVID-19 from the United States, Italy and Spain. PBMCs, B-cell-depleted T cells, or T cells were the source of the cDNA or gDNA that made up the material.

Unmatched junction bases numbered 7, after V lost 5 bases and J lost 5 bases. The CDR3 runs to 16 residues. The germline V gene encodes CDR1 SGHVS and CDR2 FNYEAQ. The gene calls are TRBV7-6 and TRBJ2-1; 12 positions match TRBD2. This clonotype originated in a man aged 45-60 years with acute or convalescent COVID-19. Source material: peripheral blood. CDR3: CASSLLAGGFDNEQFF. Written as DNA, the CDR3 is TGTGCCAGCAGCCTACTAGCGGGAGGTTTTGACAATGAGCAGTTCTTC.